The sequence of this TCR beta chain was determined in a study of blood T cell repertoires in COVID-19. Study-wide background: Sites in the United States, Italy and Spain provided acute and convalescent COVID-19 samples. T cells, B-cell-depleted T cells, or PBMCs provided the cDNA or gDNA that served as material.

CDR3 length equals 15 residues. Trimming left V 4 bases short and J 2 bases short, with 14 bases between. Germline CDR1 SGHRS, CDR2 YFSETQ. In the authors' methods: Amplification from reference gene primers served as the basis for estimated nucleated cell counts. This table comes from immunoSEQ multiplex PCR, and its TCRdb copy is limited to in-frame clones, with some not included. V, J and clone size are taken as reported in that table, and D and trimming were inferred from the DNA itself. The data contain 95,000 to 100,000 clones, roughly nine tenths of them seen just once; the ten biggest clones take up 15% to 20%.

The rearrangement uses TRBV5-1 and TRBJ2-3; D uncertain. The receptor was isolated from a man aged 45-60 years with acute or convalescent COVID-19. The sample consisted of peripheral blood. This CDR3 is CASSPTPSYTDTQYF. As DNA, the CDR3 is TGCGCCAGCAGCCCCACCCCTAGTTACACAGATACGCAGTATTTT.